Described below is a single T cell receptor (beta chain) sequence and its context. The antigen is not known. The germline CDR1 and CDR2 sequences are SQVTM and ANQGSEA. V shed 8 bases and J shed 5 bases, with 13 bases lying between them. The CDR3 sequence is 12 residues long. The data were obtained in a study of OX40 agonist ivuxolimab in advanced cancers. The study's findings and limits: Researchers did not establish what antigens the expanded peripheral T cells target. Some patients who did not respond also had low normalized T-cell clonal expansion.

Sampling times: baseline, cycle 4 day 1, cycle 7 day 1. TCRdb keeps only in-frame clones here, not all; method: immunoSEQ multiplex PCR. The sample carries tens of thousands of clones, about four fifths recorded once. This rearrangement joins TRBV29-1 to TRBJ1-5, with D possibly being TRBD1 (6 bases). Material: CD4+ or CD8+ T cells sorted from blood, obtained in a trial of the OX40 agonist ivuxolimab. This TCR was sampled from an adult with an advanced solid tumor such as melanoma, head and neck, liver or kidney cancer. CDR3 sequence reads: CSRGGGDQPQHF. The CDR3 coding sequence is TGCAGCCGAGGGGGGGGCGATCAGCCCCAGCATTTT.